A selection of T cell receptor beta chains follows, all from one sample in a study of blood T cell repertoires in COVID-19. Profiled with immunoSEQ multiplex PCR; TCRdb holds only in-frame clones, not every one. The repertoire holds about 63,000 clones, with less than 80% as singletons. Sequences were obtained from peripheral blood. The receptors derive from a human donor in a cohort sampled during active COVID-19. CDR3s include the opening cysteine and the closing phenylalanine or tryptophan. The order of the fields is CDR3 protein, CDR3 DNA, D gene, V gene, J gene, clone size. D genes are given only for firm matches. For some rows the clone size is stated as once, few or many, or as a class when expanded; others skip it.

CAISESRGLDADTQYF	TGTGCCATCAGTGAGTCGAGGGGGCTGGATGCAGATACGCAGTATTTT	TRBD1	TRBV10-3	TRBJ2-3	.
CATSGGDRLAKNIQYF	TGTGCCACCAGCGGGGGGGACAGGTTAGCCAAAAACATTCAGTACTTC	.	TRBV15	TRBJ2-4	.
CASSPGQGKQFF	TGTGCCAGCAGTCCCGGGCAGGGGAAACAGTTCTTC	.	TRBV28	TRBJ2-1	.
CASSLRHRRNVYEQYF	TGTGCCAGCAGCCTAAGACACCGCCGAAACGTCTACGAGCAGTACTTC	.	TRBV13	TRBJ2-7	.
CASSRGGQGGNQPQHF	TGTGCCAGTAGCAGAGGGGGACAGGGGGGCAATCAGCCCCAGCATTTT	TRBD1	TRBV19	TRBJ1-5	.
CASDLTPQTTNEKLFF	TGTGCCAGCGACTTAACACCCCAGACAACTAATGAAAAACTGTTTTTT	.	TRBV7-9	TRBJ1-4	.
CASSLYGTLSYEQYF	TGCGCCAGCAGCTTGTACGGGACACTCTCCTACGAGCAGTACTTC	.	TRBV5-1	TRBJ2-7	.
CASSVGGRGNNGELFF	TGTGCCAGCAGCGTAGGGGGCAGGGGGAATAACGGGGAGCTGTTTTTT	TRBD1	TRBV9	TRBJ2-2	.
CAWSVSFTGETQYF	TGTGCCTGGAGTGTAAGTTTTACAGGAGAGACCCAGTACTTC	.	TRBV30	TRBJ2-5	.
CASSPPRGNTGELFF	TGTGCCAGCTCACCCCCTAGGGGGAACACCGGGGAGCTGTTTTTT	.	TRBV18	TRBJ2-2	.
CASSDLAGGPGNEQFF	TGTGCCAGCAGTGACCTAGCGGGAGGGCCGGGCAATGAGCAGTTCTTC	TRBD2	TRBV6-2/TRBV6-3	TRBJ2-1	.
CASSGRGSRYAEAFF	TGCGCCAGCAGTGGGAGGGGTTCCCGGTACGCTGAAGCTTTCTTT	.	TRBV5-1	TRBJ1-1	few
CATSDRDRGDTGELFF	TGTGCCACCAGTGATCGGGACAGGGGGGACACCGGGGAGCTGTTTTTT	TRBD1	TRBV24-1	TRBJ2-2	.
CASSPGSNEQYF	TGTGCCAGCAGCCCGGGGTCCAACGAGCAGTACTTC	.	TRBV21-1	TRBJ2-7	.
CASSSPDRANYGYTF	TGCGCCAGCAGCTCGCCCGACAGGGCCAACTATGGCTACACCTTC	TRBD1	TRBV5-1	TRBJ1-2	.
CASSKVGRGLGGTYEQYF	TGTGCCAGTAGTAAAGTTGGCAGGGGGCTAGGCGGAACCTACGAGCAGTACTTC	TRBD1	TRBV19	TRBJ2-7	.
CASSIETGELETQYF	TGTGCCAGTAGTATCGAGACAGGAGAGTTAGAGACCCAGTACTTC	.	TRBV19	TRBJ2-5	once
CASTPAGSSGALDTQYF	TGCGCCAGCACCCCGGCAGGGTCTAGCGGGGCGTTGGATACGCAGTATTTT	TRBD2	TRBV4-1	TRBJ2-3	.
CASSYMPSGANVLTF	TGCGCCAGCAGTTACATGCCCTCTGGGGCCAACGTCCTGACTTTC	.	TRBV5-1	TRBJ2-6	once
CASSEPGQGIYGYTF	TGTGCCAGCAGTGAACCGGGACAGGGGATCTATGGCTACACCTTC	TRBD1	TRBV6-1	TRBJ1-2	.
CASSLGVHPRTGELFF	TGTGCCAGCAGCTTAGGAGTCCACCCACGAACCGGGGAGCTGTTTTTT	.	TRBV7-6	TRBJ2-2	once
CASRQRENTEAFF	TGTGCCAGCAGACAGAGGGAGAACACTGAAGCTTTCTTT	.	TRBV2	TRBJ1-1	.
CASSLGLAGPLREEQFF	TGCGCCAGCAGCTTGGGGCTAGCGGGCCCCCTGAGGGAAGAGCAGTTCTTC	TRBD2	TRBV5-1	TRBJ2-1	.
CASIGQPPRDATNEKLFF	TGTGCCAGCATCGGACAGCCCCCGAGGGATGCAACTAATGAAAAACTGTTTTTT	.	TRBV25-1	TRBJ1-4	few
CASSFSQTEAFF	TGTGCCAGCAGCTTTTCGCAGACTGAAGCTTTCTTT	.	TRBV7-9	TRBJ1-1	.
CASSFQGVVDTQYF	TGTGCCAGCAGCTTCCAGGGTGTGGTAGATACGCAGTATTTT	.	TRBV11-1	TRBJ2-3	.
CASSKRTGVGYTF	TGTGCCAGCAGCAAGAGGACAGGGGTTGGCTACACCTTC	TRBD1	TRBV12-3/TRBV12-4	TRBJ1-2	.